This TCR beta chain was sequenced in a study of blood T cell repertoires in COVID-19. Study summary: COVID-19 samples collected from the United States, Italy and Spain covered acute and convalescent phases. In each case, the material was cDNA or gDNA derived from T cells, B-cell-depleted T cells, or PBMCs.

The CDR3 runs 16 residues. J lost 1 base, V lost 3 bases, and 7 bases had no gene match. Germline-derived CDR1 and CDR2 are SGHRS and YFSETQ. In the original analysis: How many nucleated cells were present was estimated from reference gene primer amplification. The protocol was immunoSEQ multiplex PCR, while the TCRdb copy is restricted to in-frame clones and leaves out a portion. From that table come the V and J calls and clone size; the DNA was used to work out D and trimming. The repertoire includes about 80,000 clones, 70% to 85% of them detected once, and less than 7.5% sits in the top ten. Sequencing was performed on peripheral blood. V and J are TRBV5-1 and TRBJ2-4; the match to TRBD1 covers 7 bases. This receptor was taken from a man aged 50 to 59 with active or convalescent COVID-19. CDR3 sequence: CASSSGQLVAKNIQYF. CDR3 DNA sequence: TGCGCCAGCAGCTCGGGACAGCTGGTGGCCAAAAACATTCAGTACTTC.